The entry that follows covers one T cell receptor beta chain sequence. Authors' data handling: Reference gene primer amplification in the assay estimated nucleated cell counts. Assay: immunoSEQ multiplex PCR; the TCRdb copy retains only in-frame clones and omits some. V, J and clone size are those of that table, while D and trimming were read from the DNA. The sample holds 350,000 to 400,000 clones; roughly 90% are singletons and the top ten take around 3%. This record belongs to a study of blood T cell repertoires in COVID-19. Study summary: The United States, Italy and Spain provided the acute and convalescent COVID-19 samples. Sources were T cells, B-cell-depleted T cells, or PBMCs; the material itself was cDNA or gDNA.

Patients in Seattle were enrolled during active infection, then followed longitudinally. The CDR3 contains 13 residues. The germline V gene has CDR1 LNHDA and CDR2 SQIVND (reference sequence). V shed 3 bases and J shed 6 bases, with 8 bases lying between them. Sequenced material: peripheral blood. This clonotype originated in a woman in her 30s with COVID-19, enrolled during active disease. V is TRBV19 and J is TRBJ2-2, with D possibly matching TRBD2 (7 bases). CDR3 sequence (DNA): TGTGCCAGTAGTATCGGGGGGCCCGGGGAGCTGTTTTTT. This gives the protein CASSIGGPGELFF.